This T cell receptor (beta chain) was captured in a study of spatial heterogeneity in lung cancer. About the study: The study found that TCR transcript counts in tumor regions correlated strongly with a matched bulk RNA-seq T cell module score. Combinations of a unique TCR and a UMI were tallied in raw reads, and on average each appeared more than ten times. Findings and limits, study-wide: Expanded alpha and beta TCR counts within tumors tracked tumor mutation counts.

One entry per CDR3 protein results from TCRdb running MiXCR on the 5' RACE reads. Of 8,500 to 10,000 distinct CDR3 sequences in the sample, 2.9% were seen once. V was trimmed by 9 bases and J by 2 bases, leaving 16 bases between them. This CDR3 is 14 amino acids long. The time point here: sample taken at primary tumor resection. There are many counts of this clonotype. As yet, its antigen is unknown. V is TRBV12-3 or TRBV12-4 and J is TRBJ2-5; a possible D gene is TRBD1 (5 bases). Sample: lung tumor tissue, taken at surgery. This TCR came from a male donor with early-stage non-small cell lung cancer. The CDR3 is CASSVGLAQETQYF. The CDR3 DNA follows: TGTGCCAGTTCGGTGGGGCTGGCACAAGAGACCCAGTACTTC.